This TCR beta chain was found in a study of tumor-infiltrating lymphocytes in primary liver carcinoma. With respect to this clonotype: One end of the junction is discordant with germline, which a read error may explain.

This CDR3 contains 14 residues. Germline assignment: CDR1 SGHAT and CDR2 FQDESV (reference sequence). A constant-region primer served to make TCR beta cDNA from 500 to 550 ng total RNA. For TCR beta, libraries were produced by three nested multiplex PCR rounds using slightly modified ARM-PCR. With TRBV1-TRBV30 forward primers and a C-beta reverse primer, the first two PCR rounds were run for approximately 10 cycles each. TCRdb reprocessed the multiplex PCR reads with MiXCR, giving one entry per CDR3 protein. The data show fewer than 400,000 distinct CDR3 sequences, 65% seen once. Blood RNA originated from unsorted whole blood, with germline DNA additionally extracted.

This clonotype was sampled from a man aged 35 to 55 with primary liver carcinoma and hepatitis B virus infection. The V call is TRBV11-1, the J call TRBJ2-1; 12 nucleotides match TRBD2. Material: peripheral blood. The CDR3 loop is CVSSTRLAGALQLF. The CDR3 DNA reads as TGTGTCAGCAGCACGAGACTAGCGGGAGCGCTGCAGCTCTTC.